These 17 T cell receptor beta chains were sequenced from one sample in a study of neoadjuvant nivolumab and ipilimumab in lung cancer. Only in-frame clones appear in the TCRdb table, and some are missing; sequencing was by immunoSEQ multiplex PCR. The data contain about 10,000 clones, 81% of them singletons. The sample consisted of peripheral blood, taken before neoadjuvant nivolumab, alone or with ipilimumab. Receptors originate from an adult with non-small cell lung cancer.

This CDR3 reads CASRTDRGPRPQHF. The CDR3 DNA reads as TGTGCCAGCAGGACCGACAGGGGCCCCCGGCCCCAGCATTTT. The chain employs TRBV28 and TRBJ1-5, with 8 bases that match TRBD1. The length of the CDR3 is 14 residues. With 6 bases clipped from V and 9 bases from J, the junction kept 10 bases outside the gene matches. From germline, CDR1 is MDHEN and CDR2 SYDVKM. Together with reference TRBV28 and TRBJ1-5, the CDR3 gives the full variable domain: DVKVTQSSRYLVKRTGEKVFLECVQDMDHENMFWYRQDPGLGLRLIYFSYDVKMKEKGDIPEGYSVSREKKERFSLILESASTNQTSMYLCASRTDRGPRPQHFGDGTRLSIL.

The chain joins TRBV27 to TRBJ2-6; D might be TRBD1 or TRBD2, each matching 5 bases. CDR3 length equals 14 residues. V was pared by 6 bases and J by 4 bases, with 10 bases between. Per germline, CDR1 MNHEY and CDR2 SMNVEV (reference sequence). In nucleotides, the CDR3 is TGTGCCAGCAGCCGGGACCTCGGGGCCAACGTCCTGACTTTC. It yields the protein CASSRDLGANVLTF.

The chain couples TRBV5-4 to TRBJ2-5; the match to TRBD2 covers 7 bases. V shed 6 bases and J 5 bases; nucleotides not matched to a gene: 7. Germline V gene sequence: CDR1 SGHNT, CDR2 YYREEE (reference sequence). There are 13 residues in the CDR3. The CDR3 nucleotides are TGTGCCAGCAAGGGTGGGGGGGTGGAGACCCAGTACTTC. Amino acid sequence: CASKGGGVETQYF.

CDR3 residues: CASSFVDYSNQPQHF. The CDR3 DNA follows: TGTGCCAGCAGTTTCGTAGATTATAGCAATCAGCCCCAGCATTTT. The V call is TRBV28, the J call TRBJ1-5; D not resolved. The CDR3 is made up of 15 amino acids. V was clipped by 3 bases and J by 0 bases, with 9 bases between them. From germline, CDR1 is MDHEN and CDR2 SYDVKM.

This clone has a single count. This chain uses TRBV19 with TRBJ1-1; no clear D gene. This CDR3 region has 16 residues. Per the germline V gene, CDR1 is LNHDA and CDR2 is SQIVND (reference sequence). The V gene lost 1 base and the J gene lost 0 bases, with 12 bases spanning the gap. CDR3 sequence (DNA): TGTGCCAGTAGTATAGGGGAGGGCACCATGAACACTGAAGCTTTCTTT. Its protein is CASSIGEGTMNTEAFF.

This clone has a handful of counts. The chain employs TRBV4-2 and TRBJ2-2; 10 nucleotides agree with TRBD1. The germline gives CDR1 LGHNA, CDR2 YNFKEQ. The V gene end was trimmed by 1 base and the J gene end by 6 bases; junction bases not matched to a gene: 8. The CDR3 is made up of 17 amino acids. Here the CDR3 DNA reads TGTGCCAGCAGCCAAGCGAGGACAGGGGGGGTTGCCGGGGAGCTGTTTTTT. Its translation: CASSQARTGGVAGELFF.

This clone came up a few times. V usage is TRBV6-1 and J usage is TRBJ2-7; possibly TRBD1 for D (7 bases). Deletions cut 6 bases from V and 7 bases from J, with 19 bases between. The CDR3 extends over 14 amino acids. Germline loops: CDR1 MNHNS, CDR2 SASEGT. The CDR3 spells CASRPPGGLVEQYF. The CDR3 DNA reads TGTGCCAGCAGACCTCCAGGGGGGCTGGTTGAGCAGTACTTC.

The chain links TRBV6-1 to TRBJ2-6; 10 nucleotides line up with TRBD1. The trim removed 4 bases at V and 4 bases at J, leaving 4 bases unmatched. CDR3 length equals 16 residues. Per germline, CDR1 MNHNS and CDR2 SASEGT. The chain's CDR3 is CASSADRGRGANVLTF. The CDR3 DNA is TGTGCCAGCAGTGCAGACAGGGGGCGGGGGGCCAACGTCCTGACTTTC.

This chain uses TRBV7-9 with TRBJ2-3, with TRBD2 matching 7 bases. This CDR3 spans 17 amino acids. Trimming cost V 5 bases and J 1 base; bases outside gene matches: 12. Germline CDR1 and CDR2: SEHNR and FQNEAQ (reference sequence). The CDR3 here is CASSHDLAGVRTDTQYF. The DNA for the CDR3 is TGTGCCAGCAGCCATGATTTGGCGGGAGTTCGCACAGATACGCAGTATTTT.

The CDR3 DNA follows: TGCGCCAGCAGTGCCGGGGGGAGGGTGGCCAAAAACATTCAGTACTTC. Translation: CASSAGGRVAKNIQYF. The rearrangement links TRBV10-2 to TRBJ2-4; 7 nucleotides agree with TRBD2. This CDR3 spans 16 amino acids. J was trimmed by 1 base and V by 4 bases; bases with no gene match: 7. Per the germline V gene, CDR1 is WSHSY and CDR2 is SAAADI.

Only a few counts were recorded for this clone. V gene TRBV1 combines with J gene TRBJ2-5; TRBD2 is taken as the D call from the table, unchecked against the DNA. TRBV1 is deemed a pseudogene. The CDR3 sequence is 18 residues long. CDR3 protein: CTSSQKGRLAGYQETQYF. DNA of the CDR3: TGCACCAGCAGCCAGAAGGGGAGACTAGCGGGATACCAAGAGACCCAGTACTTC.

This clone was found a few times. The chain links TRBV7-9 to TRBJ1-1, with a tentative D call TRBD1 (6 bases). Trimming cost V 5 bases and J 1 base, with 11 bases left between them. The CDR3 loop spans 14 amino acids. Germline CDR1 SEHNR, CDR2 FQNEAQ (reference sequence). The CDR3 DNA is TGTGCCAGCAGCAGGGGGGGACAGAACACTGAAGCTTTCTTT. Protein: CASSRGGQNTEAFF.

The V gene is TRBV5-4, the J gene TRBJ2-2, with 11 positions matching TRBD2. Germline V gives CDR1 SGHNT, CDR2 YYREEE (reference sequence). The CDR3 spans 16 residues. V lost 4 bases and J lost 3; bases outside the gene matches: 5. CDR3 amino acids: CASSRGLAEDTGELFF. DNA of the CDR3: TGTGCCAGCAGCAGGGGACTAGCGGAGGACACCGGGGAGCTGTTTTTT. Looking up the rest from reference TRBV5-4 and TRBJ2-2 gives the full variable domain: ETGVTQSPTHLIKTRGQQVTLRCSSQSGHNTVSWYQQALGQGPQFIFQYYREEENGRGNFPPRFSGLQFPNYSSELNVNALELDDSALYLCASSRGLAEDTGELFFGEGSRLTVL.

This clone was picked up one time. The V call is TRBV25-1, the J call TRBJ1-4; maybe TRBD1 (5 bases). V was cut by 3 bases and J by 4 bases, with 12 bases left in between. The length of the CDR3 is 15 residues. Per germline, CDR1 MGHDK and CDR2 SYGVNS. CDR3 amino acids: CASSDFGGYNEKLFF. In DNA, the CDR3 is TGTGCCAGCAGTGACTTCGGGGGGTATAATGAAAAACTGTTTTTT.

The chain couples TRBV5-1 to TRBJ2-2; possibly TRBD1 or TRBD2 for D (5 bases each). This CDR3 is built from 16 residues. V dropped 5 bases and J dropped 6 bases, with 20 bases sitting between them. Germline V gene data show CDR1 as SGHRS and CDR2 as YFSETQ. In nucleotides, the CDR3 is TGCGCCAGCAGGGGGGAAGGACATTTCTCCGCCGGGGAGCTGTTTTTT. This encodes CASRGEGHFSAGELFF.

The V call is TRBV5-1, the J call TRBJ2-7, with D unresolved. Germline CDR1 and CDR2: SGHRS and YFSETQ. The CDR3 runs to 12 residues. V dropped 0 bases and J dropped 4 bases, with 5 bases sitting between them. The DNA for the CDR3 is TGCGCCAGCAGCTTGGAAGGGTACGAGCAGTACTTC. Protein sequence: CASSLEGYEQYF.

The chain uses TRBV5-4 and TRBJ1-1; D call uncertain. The germline V and J ends were trimmed by 2 bases and 4 bases, with 9 bases remaining between them. The CDR3 extends over 13 amino acids. The germline V gene encodes CDR1 SGHNT and CDR2 YYREEE (reference sequence). The CDR3 bases are TGTGCCAGCAGCTTTCAGGTGGGCACTGAAGCTTTCTTT. This sequence encodes CASSFQVGTEAFF.